This TCR beta chain is from a study of OX40 agonist ivuxolimab in advanced cancers. Study details: Of mixed ages from about 23 to 79 and averaging 60 years, the group was about 80% male. Study findings and constraints: Antigen specificity was not determined for the expanded peripheral T cells. At 0.1 to 3.0 mg/kg, clonal expansion of CD4+ and CD8+ blood T cells had occurred by week 6.

Worth noting for this clone: No antigen is known for it. This CDR3 is also generated by other DNA sequences in the sample.

The ends were cut back, 0 bases at V and 5 bases at J, with 3 bases in the middle. The CDR3 has 12 amino acids. Germline V gives CDR1 SGHRS, CDR2 YFSETQ. TCRdb keeps only in-frame clones here, not all; method: immunoSEQ multiplex PCR. This table holds roughly 110,000 clones, about 91% found once. This sequence joins TRBV5-1 and TRBJ2-1, with no clear D. The TCR was taken from an adult with an advanced solid tumor such as melanoma, head and neck, liver or kidney cancer. The specimen was CD4+ or CD8+ T cells sorted from blood, collected in a trial of the OX40 agonist ivuxolimab. The CDR3 coding sequence is TGCGCCAGCAGCTTGGGGCACAATGAGCAGTTCTTC. Translating gives CASSLGHNEQFF.